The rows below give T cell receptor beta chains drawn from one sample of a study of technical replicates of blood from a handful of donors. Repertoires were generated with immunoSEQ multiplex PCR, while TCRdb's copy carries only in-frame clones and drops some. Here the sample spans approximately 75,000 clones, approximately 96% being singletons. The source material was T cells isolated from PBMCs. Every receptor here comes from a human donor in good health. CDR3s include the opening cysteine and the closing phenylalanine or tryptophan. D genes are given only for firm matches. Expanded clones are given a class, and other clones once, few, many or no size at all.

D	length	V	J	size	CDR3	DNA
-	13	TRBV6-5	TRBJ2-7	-	CASSYSRGNEQYF	TGTGCCAGCAGTTACTCTAGGGGGAACGAGCAGTACTTC
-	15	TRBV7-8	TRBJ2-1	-	CASSPRDAGGYEQFF	TGTGCCAGCAGCCCAAGGGACGCAGGGGGGTATGAGCAGTTCTTC
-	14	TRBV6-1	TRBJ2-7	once	CASSYPGQAYEQYF	TGTGCCAGCAGTTATCCGGGACAAGCCTACGAGCAGTACTTC
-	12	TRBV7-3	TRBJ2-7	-	CASSGESYEQYF	TGTGCCAGCAGCGGGGAGAGCTACGAGCAGTACTTC
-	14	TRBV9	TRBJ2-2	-	CASQSQEIAGELFF	TGTGCCAGCCAGTCTCAGGAAATCGCCGGGGAGCTGTTTTTT
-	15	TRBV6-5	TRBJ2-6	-	CASSLTASGANVLTF	TGTGCCAGCAGTTTGACAGCTTCTGGGGCCAACGTCCTGACTTTC
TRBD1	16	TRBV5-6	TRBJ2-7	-	CASSLIPGQGAYEQYF	TGTGCCAGCAGCTTGATACCGGGACAGGGGGCCTACGAGCAGTACTTC
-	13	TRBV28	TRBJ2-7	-	CASSFVISYEQYF	TGTGCCAGCAGTTTTGTAATCTCCTACGAGCAGTACTTC
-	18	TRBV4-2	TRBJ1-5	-	CASSQDSTGSSSNQPQHF	TGTGCCAGCAGCCAAGATAGCACAGGTTCATCTAGCAATCAGCCCCAGCATTTT
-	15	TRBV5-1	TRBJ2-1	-	CASSLGVPGHHEQFF	TGCGCCAGCAGCTTGGGGGTCCCGGGACACCATGAGCAGTTCTTC